The rows below give T cell receptor beta chains drawn from one sample of a study of identical twins. TCRdb processed the 5' RACE reads anew with MiXCR; each CDR3 protein has one entry. The sample includes approximately 140,000 distinct CDR3 sequences, approximately 3.5% of them seen just once. The sequencing sample was made of memory T cells sorted from blood. The receptors shown here come from a man aged 18 to 30 in good health. The CDR3 runs from the conserved cysteine through the conserved F or W. The D gene is left open where the match is weak. Size tells how often a clone was seen (once, few, many) or the class of an expanded clone, and some rows leave it out.

abundance	v_gene	d_gene	j_gene	CDR3nt	CDR3aa
NA	TRBV4-1	NA	TRBJ2-3	TGCGCCAGCAGCCATGTGCGGAGCACAGATACGCAGTATTTT	CASSHVRSTDTQYF
NA	TRBV6-1	TRBD1	TRBJ1-1	TGTGCCATCAGAACAGGGGGGAACACTGAAGCTTTCTTT	CAIRTGGNTEAFF
many	TRBV7-2	NA	TRBJ1-2	TGTGCCAGCAGCTCCGGACTATATGGCTACACCTTC	CASSSGLYGYTF
many	TRBV12-3/TRBV12-4	TRBD2	TRBJ2-4	TGTGCCAGCAGCCCTAGCGGAGGTGTTAGAAACATTCAGTACTTC	CASSPSGGVRNIQYF
many	TRBV20-1	NA	TRBJ2-3	TGCAGTGCTAGAAAAGCAGGGGTCACAGATACGCAGTATTTT	CSARKAGVTDTQYF
few	TRBV6-1	NA	TRBJ2-7	TGTGCCAGCAGCCACGGCCAAGCCTACGAGCAGTACTTC	CASSHGQAYEQYF
few	TRBV6-4	TRBD2	TRBJ2-5	TGTGCCAGCAGTCCCGGGACTAGCGGCTCAGAGACCCAGTACTTC	CASSPGTSGSETQYF
many	TRBV25-1	NA	TRBJ1-2	TGTGCCAGCAGTGAATCCCTCCAGGGGTTCTATGGCTACACCTTC	CASSESLQGFYGYTF
many	TRBV30	TRBD1	TRBJ2-2	TGTGCCTGGACTACAGGGGCGAACACCGGGGAGCTGTTTTTT	CAWTTGANTGELFF
many	TRBV5-6	TRBD2	TRBJ2-7	TGTGCCAGCAGCTTGGGGCTAGCGGGAGTGTACGAGCAGTACTTC	CASSLGLAGVYEQYF
medium-sized	TRBV25-1	NA	TRBJ2-3	TGTGCCACCCGGGCGAATACGCAGTATTTT	CATRANTQYF
many	TRBV9	NA	TRBJ2-2	TGTGCCAGCAGCATCGACACGAGGGTGCAGCGGGCCGGGGAGCTGTTTTTT	CASSIDTRVQRAGELFF
NA	TRBV5-1	NA	TRBJ2-5	TGCGCCAGCAGGCGTGACAGGACAGAAGAGACCCAGTACTTC	CASRRDRTEETQYF
many	TRBV24-1	NA	TRBJ2-5	TGTGCCACCCGGACCGGGGCTGATGAGACCCAGTACTTC	CATRTGADETQYF
many	TRBV6-1	NA	TRBJ2-7	TGTGCCAGCAGTGAACTGGCCGGGACACCCCTGGACGAGCAGTACTTC	CASSELAGTPLDEQYF
many	TRBV18	TRBD2	TRBJ2-1	TGTGCCAGCTCAAGCCTAGCGGGAGGGGATAATGAGCAGTTCTTC	CASSSLAGGDNEQFF